The 18 T cell receptor beta chains presented below share a single source sample, sequenced in a study of blood T cell repertoires in COVID-19 (dated by TCRdb to 2018 to 2021). The library was built by means of the immunoSEQ multiplex PCR assay. The clones in this table, taken by TCRdb from immuneACCESS, are in-frame only. Not every clone is retained; where verified, under half of the shortfall comes from an unresolved V gene, and the cause of the rest is unknown. The sample profile shows over 95,000 clones; roughly 80% of them were found once. About 1.6% of the sample belongs to the ten largest clones. Sequences were obtained from peripheral blood. These TCRs come from a man aged 50 or older with acute or convalescent COVID-19.

The V and J genes are TRBV28 and TRBJ2-7; D unclear. V shed 6 bases and J shed 0 bases, with 15 bases lying between them. The CDR3 covers 15 residues. Germline assignment: CDR1 MDHEN and CDR2 SYDVKM. The CDR3 DNA reads as TGTGCCAGCAGCCGCACAAGAGGTACCTCCTACGAGCAGTACTTC. This encodes CASSRTRGTSYEQYF.

The chain employs TRBV20-1 and TRBJ2-7; 11 nucleotides agree with TRBD2. CDR1 and CDR2 from the germline V gene are DFQATT and SNEGSKA (reference sequence). With 3 bases clipped from V and 3 bases from J, the junction kept 10 bases outside the gene matches. There are 16 residues in the CDR3. CDR3 in amino acids: CSASETSGAHYYEQYF. CDR3 coding DNA: TGCAGTGCTAGTGAGACTAGCGGGGCCCACTACTACGAGCAGTACTTC.

This clone was found once. The chain couples TRBV28 to TRBJ1-1; no firm D call. From germline, CDR1 is MDHEN and CDR2 SYDVKM. Trimming took off 8 bases at V and 0 bases at J, with 4 bases between the two ends. The CDR3 contains 11 residues. CDR3 amino acids: CASELNTEAFF. CDR3 nucleotides: TGTGCCAGCGAGTTGAACACTGAAGCTTTCTTT.

The chain carries TRBV11-2 and TRBJ2-1; a possible D gene is TRBD2 (7 bases). Germline V gene sequence: CDR1 SGHAT, CDR2 FQNNGV. V was trimmed by 2 bases and J by 0 bases, leaving 17 bases between them. This CDR3 contains 18 residues. The CDR3, as DNA: TGTGCCAGCAGCTTATCACCAAGGGGGGGAGTCTCCTACAATGAGCAGTTCTTC. Translating gives CASSLSPRGGVSYNEQFF.

The chain has TRBV7-7 and TRBJ1-5; 7 bases are a match to TRBD1. Germline CDR1 is SSHAT and CDR2 is FNYEAQ (reference sequence). The CDR3 has 13 amino acids. Losses at the gene ends were 5 bases for V and 5 bases for J; bases not matched to a gene: 3. For the CDR3, the DNA is TGTGCCAGCAGCCTCGACAGGGATCAGCCCCAGCATTTT. This codes for CASSLDRDQPQHF.

The chain joins TRBV24-1 to TRBJ1-1, with D maybe TRBD1 (6 bases). The CDR3 is 14 amino acids. The germline V gene has CDR1 KGHDR and CDR2 SFDVKD. V lost 4 bases to trimming and J lost 5 bases, with 13 bases between them. CDR3 DNA sequence: TGTGCCACCAGTGAGGGGAGGGGGGGAACTGAAGCTTTCTTT. As protein: CATSEGRGGTEAFF.

This chain joins TRBV19 and TRBJ1-5; 7 bases line up with TRBD1. The CDR3 contains 15 residues. The V gene end was trimmed by 3 bases and the J gene end by 3 bases; junction bases not matched to a gene: 5. CDR1 is LNHDA, CDR2 SQIVND, per germline (reference sequence). The CDR3 DNA reads TGTGCCAGTAGTATCGAGGACAGGCCCAATCAGCCCCAGCATTTT. Protein: CASSIEDRPNQPQHF.

The rearrangement uses TRBV9 and TRBJ1-2, with 7 bases lining up with TRBD1. The V gene's germline CDR1 is SGDLS and CDR2 YYNGEE. The J segment lost 7 bases and the V segment lost 0 bases, leaving 12 bases of the junction unmatched. The CDR3 is 16 amino acids. CDR3 coding DNA: TGTGCCAGCAGCGTAGCTGGGGCAGGGGGTTTTGGTGGCTACACCTTC. The encoded protein is CASSVAGAGGFGGYTF.

The rearrangement links TRBV7-3 to TRBJ2-1; 11 positions match TRBD2. This CDR3 region has 15 residues. CDR1 and CDR2 from the germline V gene are SGHTA and FQGTGA. V was clipped by 0 bases and J by 5 bases; unmatched bases: 0. The DNA for the CDR3 is TGTGCCAGCAGCTTAACTAGCGGGGGGGACAATGAGCAGTTCTTC. Protein product: CASSLTSGGDNEQFF.

Only one count was recorded for this clone. The gene calls are TRBV7-9 and TRBJ2-3; D is uncertain. The germline V gene has CDR1 SEHNR and CDR2 FQNEAQ (reference sequence). The length of the CDR3 is 12 residues. V was pared by 2 bases and J by 5 bases, with 5 bases between. CDR3 sequence: CASSLLEDTQYF. The CDR3 coding sequence is TGTGCCAGCAGCTTACTAGAAGATACGCAGTATTTT.

V usage is TRBV18 and J usage is TRBJ2-2; no reliable D call. The CDR3 runs to 14 residues. V lost 2 bases and J 1 base, leaving 5 bases between the germline ends. Per germline, CDR1 KGHSH and CDR2 LQKENI. The CDR3 nucleotides are TGTGCCAGCTCACCAATCCAGAACACCGGGGAGCTGTTTTTT. It codes for CASSPIQNTGELFF.

V and J are TRBV7-8 and TRBJ1-1; tentatively, D is TRBD1 (5 bases). The CDR3 length is 14 residues. The germline V gene encodes CDR1 SGHVS and CDR2 FQNEAQ. V shed 0 bases and J shed 3 bases, with 8 bases lying between them. The chain's CDR3 is CASSLAEQDTEAFF. The DNA for the CDR3 is TGTGCCAGCAGCTTAGCGGAACAGGACACTGAAGCTTTCTTT.

The chain carries TRBV6-5 and TRBJ2-1, with no clear D. Trimming left V 6 bases short and J 14 bases short, with 20 bases between. The CDR3 is 13 residues long. CDR1 is MNHEY, CDR2 SVGAGI, per germline. CDR3 nucleotides: TGTGCCAGCAGGCGGAGTTCACTCTCTCCTGAGTTCTTC. Translated: CASRRSSLSPEFF.

This chain uses TRBV19 with TRBJ1-2; 7 bases fit TRBD1. Germline CDR1 reads LNHDA; CDR2 reads SQIVND (reference sequence). The CDR3 contains 16 residues. Trimming removed 5 bases from V and 5 bases from J; junction bases left unmatched: 14. The CDR3 DNA reads TGTGCCAGTAGTCCGCTTATGGACAGGAAAGGGTATGGCTACACCTTC. The encoded protein is CASSPLMDRKGYGYTF. Combining the CDR3 with reference TRBV19 and TRBJ1-2 gives the whole variable domain DGGITQSPKYLFRKEGQNVTLSCEQNLNHDAMYWYRQDPGQGLRLIYYSQIVNDFQKGDIAEGYSVSREKKESFPLTVTSAQKNPTAFYLCASSPLMDRKGYGYTFGSGTRLTVV.

This clone was seen only a few times. The genes are TRBV4-1 and TRBJ1-2; no clear D. Germline CDR1 MGHRA, CDR2 YSYEKL. Trimming took off 0 bases at V and 2 bases at J, with 13 bases between the two ends. CDR3 length equals 16 residues. Written as DNA, the CDR3 is TGCGCCAGCAGCCAAGAAAATACACAATTAAACTATGGCTACACCTTC. Protein: CASSQENTQLNYGYTF.

The rearrangement uses TRBV10-3 and TRBJ2-3; 10 nucleotides align to TRBD2. Trimming cost V 2 bases and J 6 bases; bases outside gene matches: 11. This CDR3 region has 17 residues. Germline V lookup: CDR1 ENHRY, CDR2 SYGVKD. CDR3 in DNA: TGTGCCATCAGTGAGACACGGACTAGCGGTTTTATCGATACGCAGTATTTT. It specifies CAISETRTSGFIDTQYF.

The rearrangement uses TRBV7-2 and TRBJ2-5; D is unclear. The CDR3 spans 14 residues. Germline V gene data show CDR1 as SGHTA and CDR2 as FQGNSA. The germline V and J ends were trimmed by 1 base and 0 bases, with 6 bases remaining between them. In DNA, the CDR3 is TGTGCCAGCAGCTTAGATTATAACCAAGAGACCCAGTACTTC. It yields the protein CASSLDYNQETQYF.

This chain connects TRBV5-1 to TRBJ2-1; TRBD1 matches 11 bases. CDR1 is SGHRS, CDR2 YFSETQ, per germline. The junction had 6 bases not matched to a gene; V was cut back by 2 bases and J by 2 bases. CDR3 size: 17 residues. As DNA, the CDR3 is TGCGCCAGCAGCTTTCGGACAGGGGGCTATACCTACAATGAGCAGTTCTTC. Its protein product is CASSFRTGGYTYNEQFF.